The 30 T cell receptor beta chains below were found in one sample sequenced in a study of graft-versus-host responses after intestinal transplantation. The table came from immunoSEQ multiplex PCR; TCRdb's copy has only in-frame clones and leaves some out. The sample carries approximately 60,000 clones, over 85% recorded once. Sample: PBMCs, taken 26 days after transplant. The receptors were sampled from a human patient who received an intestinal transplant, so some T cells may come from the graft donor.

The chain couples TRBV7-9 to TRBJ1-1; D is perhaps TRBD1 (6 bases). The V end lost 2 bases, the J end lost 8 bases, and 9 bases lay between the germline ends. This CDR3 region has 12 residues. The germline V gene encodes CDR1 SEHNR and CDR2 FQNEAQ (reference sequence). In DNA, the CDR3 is TGTGCCAGCAGCTTATCAGGGACAGAAGCTTTCTTT. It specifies CASSLSGTEAFF.

CDR3 region: CASTSGTHTDTQYF. The DNA for the CDR3 is TGTGCCAGCACTAGCGGGACTCACACAGATACGCAGTATTTT. This chain links TRBV28 with TRBJ2-3, with TRBD2 identical over 9 bases. Germline trimming cut 7 bases from V and 2 bases from J; bases unmatched to any gene: 4. Germline loops: CDR1 MDHEN, CDR2 SYDVKM. The CDR3 covers 14 residues.

The CDR3: CASSEDTGGPYEQYF. Here the CDR3 DNA reads TGTGCCAGCAGTGAAGATACAGGGGGCCCCTACGAGCAGTACTTC. V usage is TRBV6-1 and J usage is TRBJ2-7; 9 bases are a match to TRBD1. The CDR3 is 15 amino acids. V trimming: 1 base; J trimming: 2 bases; junction bases outside the gene matches: 3. Germline CDR1 MNHNS, CDR2 SASEGT.

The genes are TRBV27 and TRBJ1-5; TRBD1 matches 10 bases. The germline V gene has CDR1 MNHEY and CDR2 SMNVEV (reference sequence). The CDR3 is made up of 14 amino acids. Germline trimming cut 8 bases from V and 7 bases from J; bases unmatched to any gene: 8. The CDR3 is CASSLEGQGQPQHF. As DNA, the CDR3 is TGTGCCAGCTCCCTCGAGGGACAGGGGCAGCCCCAGCATTTT.

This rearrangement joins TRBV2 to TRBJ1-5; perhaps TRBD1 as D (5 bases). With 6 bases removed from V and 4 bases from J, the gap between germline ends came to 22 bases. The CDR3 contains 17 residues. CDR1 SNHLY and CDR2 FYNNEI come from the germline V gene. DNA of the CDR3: TGTGCCAGCAGCCCTGGGGTCAGGGATGGTCGAAATCAGCCCCAGCATTTT. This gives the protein CASSPGVRDGRNQPQHF.

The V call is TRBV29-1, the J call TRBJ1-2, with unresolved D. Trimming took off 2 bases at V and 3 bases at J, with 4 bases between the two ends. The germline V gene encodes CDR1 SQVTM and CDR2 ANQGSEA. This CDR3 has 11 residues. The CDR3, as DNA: TGCAGCGTTGAAAGCCACTATGGCTACACCTTC. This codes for CSVESHYGYTF.

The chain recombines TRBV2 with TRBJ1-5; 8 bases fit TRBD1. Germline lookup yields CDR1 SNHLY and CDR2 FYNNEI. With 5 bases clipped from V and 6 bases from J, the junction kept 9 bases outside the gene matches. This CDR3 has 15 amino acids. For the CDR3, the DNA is TGTGCCAGCAGTCGAGGACAGGGTGTGGGTCAGCCCCAGCATTTT. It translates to CASSRGQGVGQPQHF.

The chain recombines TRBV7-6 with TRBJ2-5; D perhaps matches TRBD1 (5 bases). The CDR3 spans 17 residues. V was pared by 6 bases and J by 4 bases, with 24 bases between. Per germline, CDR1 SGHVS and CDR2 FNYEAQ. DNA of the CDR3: TGTGCCAGCAGTCATTTCCCACCAAAGGGGCGCACAGAGACCCAGTACTTC. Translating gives CASSHFPPKGRTETQYF.

CDR3 DNA: TGTGCCAGCAGCTTGGAGGACAGGGGATTTAACACTGAAGCTTTCTTT. Translated: CASSLEDRGFNTEAFF. The V call is TRBV5-5, the J call TRBJ1-1; the match to TRBD1 covers 9 bases. Germline loops: CDR1 SGHKS, CDR2 YYEKEE (reference sequence). The CDR3 is made up of 16 amino acids. The ends lost 0 bases at V and 2 bases at J; junction bases unmatched: 5. Complete variable domain (other parts from reference TRBV5-5 and TRBJ1-1): DAGVTQSPTHLIKTRGQQVTLRCSPISGHKSVSWYQQVLGQGPQFIFQYYEKEERGRGNFPDRFSARQFPNYSSELNVNALLLGDSALYLCASSLEDRGFNTEAFFGQGTRLTVV.

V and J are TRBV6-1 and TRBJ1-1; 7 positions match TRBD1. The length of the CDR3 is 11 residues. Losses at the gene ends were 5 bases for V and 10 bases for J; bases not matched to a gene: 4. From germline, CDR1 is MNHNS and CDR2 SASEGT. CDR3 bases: TGTGCCAGCAGTCAGGGGGGCGGAGCTTTCTTT. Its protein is CASSQGGGAFF.

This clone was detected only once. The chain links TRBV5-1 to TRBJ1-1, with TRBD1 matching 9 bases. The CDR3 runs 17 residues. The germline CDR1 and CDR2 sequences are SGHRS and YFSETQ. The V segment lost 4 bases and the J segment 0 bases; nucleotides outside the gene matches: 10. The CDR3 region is CASSLMTGGVMNTEAFF. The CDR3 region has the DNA TGCGCCAGCAGCCTGATGACAGGGGGGGTTATGAACACTGAAGCTTTCTTT.

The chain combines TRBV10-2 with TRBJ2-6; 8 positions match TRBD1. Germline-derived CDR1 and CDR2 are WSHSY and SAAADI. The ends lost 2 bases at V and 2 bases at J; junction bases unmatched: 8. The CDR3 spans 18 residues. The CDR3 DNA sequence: TGCGCCAGCAGTGAGCCGAGCGTCAGGGGGCCTGGGGCCAACGTCCTGACTTTC. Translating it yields CASSEPSVRGPGANVLTF.

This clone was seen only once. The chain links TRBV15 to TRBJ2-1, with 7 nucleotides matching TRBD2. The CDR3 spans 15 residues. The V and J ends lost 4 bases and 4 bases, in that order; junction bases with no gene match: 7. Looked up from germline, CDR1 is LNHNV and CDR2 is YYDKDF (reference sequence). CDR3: CATSISGTTYNEQFF. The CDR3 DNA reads TGTGCCACCAGCATCTCCGGGACTACGTACAATGAGCAGTTCTTC. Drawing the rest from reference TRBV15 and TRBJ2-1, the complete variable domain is DAMVIQNPRYQVTQFGKPVTLSCSQTLNHNVMYWYQQKSSQAPKLLFHYYDKDFNNEADTPDNFQSRRPNTSFCFLDIRSPGLGDTAMYLCATSISGTTYNEQFFGPGTRLTVL.

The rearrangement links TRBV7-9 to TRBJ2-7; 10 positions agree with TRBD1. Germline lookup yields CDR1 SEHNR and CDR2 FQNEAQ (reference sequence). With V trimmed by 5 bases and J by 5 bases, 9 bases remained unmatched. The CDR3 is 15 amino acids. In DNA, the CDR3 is TGTGCCAGCAGCGCCCTTGACAGGGGGCTGGACGAGCAGTACTTC. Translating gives CASSALDRGLDEQYF.

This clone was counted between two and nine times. In nucleotides, the CDR3 is TGCAGCGTCCGGAGCACCTATGGCTACACCTTC. It encodes CSVRSTYGYTF. V is TRBV29-1 and J is TRBJ1-2, with D unclear. Trimming took off 6 bases at V and 4 bases at J, with 9 bases between the two ends. Germline CDR1 is SQVTM and CDR2 is ANQGSEA. This CDR3 has 11 residues.

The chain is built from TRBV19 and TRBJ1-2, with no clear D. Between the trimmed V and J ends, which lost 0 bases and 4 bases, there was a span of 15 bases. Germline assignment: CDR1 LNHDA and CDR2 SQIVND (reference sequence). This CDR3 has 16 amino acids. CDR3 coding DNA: TGTGCCAGTAGTATAGATCTTGAGACTGCCTTCTATGGCTACACCTTC. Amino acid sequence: CASSIDLETAFYGYTF.

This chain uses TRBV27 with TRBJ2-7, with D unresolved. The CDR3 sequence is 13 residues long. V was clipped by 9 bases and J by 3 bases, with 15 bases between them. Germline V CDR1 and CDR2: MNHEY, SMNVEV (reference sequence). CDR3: CASRLVESYEQYF. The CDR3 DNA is TGTGCCAGTCGTCTCGTCGAGAGCTACGAGCAGTACTTC.

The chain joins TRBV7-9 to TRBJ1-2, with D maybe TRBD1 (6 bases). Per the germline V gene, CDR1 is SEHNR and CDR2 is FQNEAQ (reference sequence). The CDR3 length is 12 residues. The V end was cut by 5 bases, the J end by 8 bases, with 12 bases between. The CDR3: CASSPDSTGYTF. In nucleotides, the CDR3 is TGTGCCAGCAGCCCGGACAGTACGGGCTACACCTTC.

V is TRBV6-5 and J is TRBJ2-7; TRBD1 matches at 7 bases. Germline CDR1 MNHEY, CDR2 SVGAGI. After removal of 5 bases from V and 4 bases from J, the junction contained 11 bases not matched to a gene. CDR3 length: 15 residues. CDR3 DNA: TGTGCCAGCAGTGCCCGGGACAGTCCCCAATACGAGCAGTACTTC. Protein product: CASSARDSPQYEQYF.

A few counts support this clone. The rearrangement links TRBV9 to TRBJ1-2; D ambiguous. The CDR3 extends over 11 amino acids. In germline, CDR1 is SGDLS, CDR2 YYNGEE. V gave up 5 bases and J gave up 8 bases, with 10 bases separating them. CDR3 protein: CASRAGLGYTF. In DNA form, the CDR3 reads TGTGCCAGCAGGGCGGGCCTCGGCTACACCTTC.

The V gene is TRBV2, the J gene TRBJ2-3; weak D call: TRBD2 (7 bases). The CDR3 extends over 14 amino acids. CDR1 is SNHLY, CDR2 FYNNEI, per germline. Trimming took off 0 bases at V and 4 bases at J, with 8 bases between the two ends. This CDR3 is CASSEAGGPDTQYF. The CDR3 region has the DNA TGTGCCAGCAGTGAAGCGGGGGGGCCAGATACGCAGTATTTT.

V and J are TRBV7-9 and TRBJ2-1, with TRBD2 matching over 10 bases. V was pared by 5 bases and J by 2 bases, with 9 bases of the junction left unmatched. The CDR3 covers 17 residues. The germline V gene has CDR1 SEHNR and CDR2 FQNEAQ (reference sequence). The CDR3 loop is CASSADVAGGTYNEQFF. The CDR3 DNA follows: TGTGCCAGCAGCGCCGACGTAGCGGGGGGAACCTACAATGAGCAGTTCTTC.

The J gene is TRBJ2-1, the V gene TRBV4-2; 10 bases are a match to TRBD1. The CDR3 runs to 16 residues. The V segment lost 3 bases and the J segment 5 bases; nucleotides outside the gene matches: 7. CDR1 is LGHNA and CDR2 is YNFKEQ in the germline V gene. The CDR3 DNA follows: TGTGCCAGCAGCCAGGATCCCGGGACAGGGGACAATGAGCAGTTCTTC. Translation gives CASSQDPGTGDNEQFF.

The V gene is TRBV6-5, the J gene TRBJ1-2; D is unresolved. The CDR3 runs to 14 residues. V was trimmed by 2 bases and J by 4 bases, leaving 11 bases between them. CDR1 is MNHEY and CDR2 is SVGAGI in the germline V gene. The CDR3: CASSYVREVYGYTF. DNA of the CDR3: TGTGCCAGCAGTTACGTCCGAGAGGTCTATGGCTACACCTTC.

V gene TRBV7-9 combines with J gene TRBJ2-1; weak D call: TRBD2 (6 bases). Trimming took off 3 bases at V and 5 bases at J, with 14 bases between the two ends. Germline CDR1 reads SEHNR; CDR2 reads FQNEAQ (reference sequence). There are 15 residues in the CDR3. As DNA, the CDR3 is TGTGCCAGCAGCTTTAGGCTAGCGAGAGACAATGAGCAGTTCTTC. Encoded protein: CASSFRLARDNEQFF.

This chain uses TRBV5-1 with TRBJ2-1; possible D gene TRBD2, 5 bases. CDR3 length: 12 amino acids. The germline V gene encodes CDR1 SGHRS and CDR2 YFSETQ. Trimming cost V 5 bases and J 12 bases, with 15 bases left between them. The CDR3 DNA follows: TGCGCCAGCAGAGGACTGTCCCGGGGGCAGTTCTTC. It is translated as CASRGLSRGQFF.

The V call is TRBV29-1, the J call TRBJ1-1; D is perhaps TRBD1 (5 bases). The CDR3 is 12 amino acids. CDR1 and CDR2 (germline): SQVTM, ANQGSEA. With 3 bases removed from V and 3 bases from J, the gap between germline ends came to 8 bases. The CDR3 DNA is TGCAGCGTTGATGACAGCTACACTGAAGCTTTCTTT. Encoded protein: CSVDDSYTEAFF.

Written as DNA, the CDR3 is TGTGCCAGCGCACATTCCTATCTGACAGGGGGCGAAAGGAAAAACATTCAGTACTTC. Protein sequence: CASAHSYLTGGERKNIQYF. The genes are TRBV2 and TRBJ2-4; 10 bases agree with TRBD1. The CDR3 sequence is 19 residues long. Germline-derived CDR1 and CDR2 are SNHLY and FYNNEI. With 8 bases clipped from V and 4 bases from J, the junction kept 20 bases outside the gene matches.

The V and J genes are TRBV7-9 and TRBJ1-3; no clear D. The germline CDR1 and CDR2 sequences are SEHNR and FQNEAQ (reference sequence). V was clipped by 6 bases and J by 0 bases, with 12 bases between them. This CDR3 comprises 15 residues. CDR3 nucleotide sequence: TGTGCCAGCAGTTATACAGCCTCCTCTGGAAACACCATATATTTT. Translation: CASSYTASSGNTIYF. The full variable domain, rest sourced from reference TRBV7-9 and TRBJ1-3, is DTGVSQNPRHKITKRGQNVTFRCDPISEHNRLYWYRQTLGQGPEFLTYFQNEAQLEKSRLLSDRFSAERPKGSFSTLEIQRTEQGDSAMYLCASSYTASSGNTIYFGEGSWLTVV.

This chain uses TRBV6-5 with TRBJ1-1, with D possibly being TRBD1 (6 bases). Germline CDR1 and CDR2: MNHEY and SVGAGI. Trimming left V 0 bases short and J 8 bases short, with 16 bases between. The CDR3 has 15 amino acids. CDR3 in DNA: TGTGCCAGCAGTTACTCGGATGGGACATCCACCGAAGCTTTCTTT. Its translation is CASSYSDGTSTEAFF.